Listed below are T cell receptor beta chains from one sample, sequenced in a study of graft-versus-host responses after intestinal transplantation. Profiled with immunoSEQ multiplex PCR; TCRdb holds only in-frame clones, not every one. The sample consists of some 46,000 clones, approximately 94% of them appearing once. This specimen was PBMCs, taken 335 days after intestinal transplant. The receptors were sampled from a human patient who received an intestinal transplant, so some T cells may come from the graft donor. CDR3s include the opening cysteine and the closing phenylalanine or tryptophan. The order of the fields is V gene, D gene, J gene, CDR3 protein, CDR3 DNA. D genes are given only for firm matches.

>TRBV19|.|TRBJ1-1
CASSYGRDAINTEAFF
TGTGCCAGTAGTTACGGGAGGGACGCTATAAACACTGAAGCTTTCTTT
>TRBV19|.|TRBJ2-7
CASGPRGPPYEQYF
TGTGCCAGTGGTCCGAGGGGCCCTCCCTACGAGCAGTACTTC
>TRBV15|.|TRBJ1-5
CATRGGSGNQPQHF
TGTGCCACCAGAGGGGGTTCTGGCAATCAGCCCCAGCATTTT
>TRBV29-1|.|TRBJ2-4
CSVEDLDGGKNIQYF
TGCAGCGTTGAAGATCTAGACGGGGGCAAAAACATTCAGTACTTC
>TRBV28|.|TRBJ2-5
CASSWVVGTQYF
TGTGCCAGCAGTTGGGTGGTGGGGACCCAGTACTTC
>TRBV6-5|.|TRBJ1-2
CASSYPAGRRDGYTF
TGTGCCAGCAGTTACCCGGCTGGCAGAAGGGACGGCTACACCTTC
>TRBV4-3|.|TRBJ1-2
CASSLGTGRGYTF
TGCGCCAGCAGCCTCGGGACGGGGAGGGGCTACACCTTC
>TRBV6-6|.|TRBJ1-1
CASSYEREAFF
TGTGCCAGCAGTTACGAGAGGGAAGCTTTCTTT
>TRBV2|.|TRBJ1-1
CASRGTGWAIDREAFF
TGTGCCAGCAGGGGTACAGGGTGGGCGATAGATCGAGAAGCTTTCTTT
>TRBV29-1|TRBD2|TRBJ2-7
CSAGLAGRLEQYF
TGCAGCGCGGGACTAGCGGGACGGCTCGAGCAGTACTTC
>TRBV11-2|.|TRBJ2-7
CASKVGSYEQYF
TGTGCCAGCAAGGTTGGGTCCTACGAGCAGTACTTC
>TRBV27|.|TRBJ1-1
CASRQIQDSLTEAFF
TGTGCCAGCAGGCAGATACAGGACAGCCTCACTGAAGCTTTCTTT
>TRBV7-9|.|TRBJ1-5
CAWSNSNQPQHF
TGTGCCTGGAGTAATAGCAATCAGCCCCAGCATTTT
>TRBV18|.|TRBJ2-1
CASSPPRRDVYNEQFF
TGTGCCAGCTCACCCCCGAGGCGGGATGTCTACAATGAGCAGTTCTTC
>TRBV5-4|.|TRBJ2-7
CASSIHQPPLGGASYEQYF
TGTGCCAGCAGCATTCACCAACCTCCTCTGGGGGGGGCCTCGTACGAGCAGTACTTC
>TRBV2|TRBD2|TRBJ2-7
CASSEDRPSGLTYEQYF
TGTGCCAGCAGTGAAGATAGGCCTAGCGGCCTCACCTACGAGCAGTACTTC
>TRBV9|TRBD1|TRBJ1-1
CASSPGAQGELNTEAFF
TGTGCCAGCAGCCCGGGGGCTCAGGGGGAGCTGAACACTGAAGCTTTCTTT
>TRBV7-2|.|TRBJ2-7
CASSLARLGEQYF
TGTGCCAGCAGCTTAGCCCGGTTAGGGGAGCAGTACTTC
>TRBV29-1|TRBD2|TRBJ2-5
CSAPPLAGGWKTQYF
TGCAGCGCCCCGCCCCTAGCGGGAGGCTGGAAGACCCAGTACTTC
>TRBV27|.|TRBJ1-2
CASSSLNRNPLYGYTF
TGTGCCAGCAGTTCTTTAAACAGGAACCCACTCTATGGCTACACCTTC
>TRBV5-1|.|TRBJ2-1
CASSSNRGGGSYNEQFF
TGCGCCAGCAGCTCAAATAGGGGAGGTGGCTCCTACAATGAGCAGTTCTTC
>TRBV6-5|.|TRBJ2-1
CASSWGDEQFF
TGTGCCAGCAGTTGGGGGGATGAGCAGTTCTTC